This T cell receptor (beta chain) was sequenced during a study of cytomegalovirus exposure and HLA in healthy donors. J gave up 8 bases and V 5 bases, and 9 bases lay outside the gene matches. The CDR3 spans 15 residues. Germline V gene data show CDR1 as LNHDA and CDR2 as SQIVND (reference sequence). Vbeta (60) and Jbeta (13) primers were used in the PCR. Measured with immunoSEQ multiplex PCR; TCRdb has only the in-frame clones, and not every one. The sample yields around 160,000 clones, around 79% seen once. This clone occurred once. The receptor was derived from a man in his fifties in good health and CMV-seropositive. The sample was PBMCs. This chain joins TRBV19 and TRBJ1-6, with TRBD1 matching 7 bases. This CDR3 is CASSVTYRGHSPLHF. Here the CDR3 DNA reads TGTGCCAGTAGTGTGACCTACAGGGGTCATTCACCCCTCCACTTT.